The 17 T cell receptor beta chains below were found in one sample sequenced in a study of blood T cell repertoires in COVID-19. Generated by immunoSEQ multiplex PCR, the TCRdb table keeps only in-frame clones and is missing some. The profile covers about 210,000 clones, with over 80% appearing a single time and approximately 7.8% taken by the ten largest. Sample: peripheral blood. All receptors derive from a woman aged 55 to 70 with COVID-19, enrolled during active disease.

This chain links TRBV10-2 with TRBJ2-7; weak D call: TRBD2 (5 bases). The V end lost 8 bases, the J end lost 4 bases, and 12 bases lay between the germline ends. The CDR3 runs to 12 residues. Germline V gene sequence: CDR1 WSHSY, CDR2 SAAADI. CDR3 DNA sequence: TGCGCCAGCTGGAGAAGCGGATACGAGCAGTACGTC. This gives the protein CASWRSGYEQYV.

V gene TRBV28 combines with J gene TRBJ2-3; possible D gene TRBD1, 6 bases. Germline V gene sequence: CDR1 MDHEN, CDR2 SYDVKM. With 5 bases removed from V and 0 bases from J, the gap between germline ends came to 15 bases. The CDR3 runs to 16 residues. CDR3: CASSGLRTASTDTQYF. The CDR3 coding sequence is TGTGCCAGCAGTGGACTCCGGACAGCTAGCACAGATACGCAGTATTTT.

This chain uses TRBV19 with TRBJ2-5; D unresolved. CDR1 is LNHDA, CDR2 SQIVND, per germline (reference sequence). Trimming pared 0 bases from V and 3 bases from J, leaving 5 bases between. This CDR3 is built from 13 residues. The CDR3 DNA is TGTGCCAGTAGTATAGATCAGGAAGAGACCCAGTACTTC. It is translated as CASSIDQEETQYF.

The rearrangement joins TRBV5-1 to TRBJ2-7; the D is unclear. Between the trimmed V and J ends, which lost 4 bases and 2 bases, there was a span of 10 bases. Germline loops: CDR1 SGHRS, CDR2 YFSETQ. The CDR3 covers 13 residues. The CDR3 loop reads CASSPGPAYEQYV. CDR3 DNA: TGCGCCAGCAGCCCAGGCCCAGCCTACGAGCAGTACGTC.

The chain is built from TRBV5-1 and TRBJ2-5; no clear D gene. V dropped 4 bases and J dropped 4 bases, with 14 bases sitting between them. This CDR3 has 14 amino acids. The germline CDR1 and CDR2 sequences are SGHRS and YFSETQ. The CDR3 DNA is TGCGCCAGCAGCCCGAGACTGCTTCGAGAGACCCAGTACTTC. Its translation: CASSPRLLRETQYF.

The V call is TRBV18, the J call TRBJ1-2; possible D gene TRBD1, 5 bases. Trimming left V 1 base short and J 6 bases short, with 15 bases between. The CDR3 totals 15 residues. Germline CDR1 is KGHSH and CDR2 is LQKENI. The CDR3, as DNA: TGTGCCAGCTCACCACTGGTACAGGTCGAAAATGGCTACACCTTC. Translated: CASSPLVQVENGYTF.

The J gene is TRBJ1-1, the V gene TRBV7-8, with D unresolved. This CDR3 contains 15 residues. CDR1 is SGHVS and CDR2 is FQNEAQ in the germline V gene. Trimming stripped 0 bases from V and 1 base from J, with 9 bases between. The CDR3, as DNA: TGTGCCAGCAGCTTAGCGCTCGGTCAGAACACTGAAGCTTTCTTT. It yields the protein CASSLALGQNTEAFF.

The V and J genes are TRBV6-5 and TRBJ2-3; 13 bases match TRBD2. The CDR3 has 15 amino acids. Trimming took 4 bases from V and 4 from J; bases not matched to a gene: 2. CDR1 is MNHEY, CDR2 SVGAGI, per germline. In DNA form, the CDR3 reads TGTGCCAGCAGTTTAGGACTAGCGGGGGCAGATACGCAGTATTTT. The encoded protein is CASSLGLAGADTQYF.

The rearrangement uses TRBV27 and TRBJ1-6, with D maybe TRBD1 (6 bases). V lost 4 bases and J 7 bases, leaving 11 bases between the germline ends. Germline CDR1 is MNHEY and CDR2 is SMNVEV (reference sequence). The CDR3 has 14 residues. The CDR3 here is CASSYRQGNSPLHF. DNA for the CDR3: TGTGCCAGCAGTTACCGCCAGGGGAATTCACCCCTCCACTTT.

The V call is TRBV28, the J call TRBJ2-1; 8 bases are a match to TRBD2. J gave up 6 bases and V 5 bases, and 9 bases lay outside the gene matches. This CDR3 region has 15 residues. Germline V gene sequence: CDR1 MDHEN, CDR2 SYDVKM. The CDR3 region has the DNA TGTGCCAGCAGTCTAACCTCGGGGGGGGGCAATGAGCAGTTCTTC. Amino acid sequence: CASSLTSGGGNEQFF.

The DNA for the CDR3 is TGTGCCAGCAGCGCCCTCAAGCTCGACGGGCAGGGTGAGCAGTTCTTC. Its translation is CASSALKLDGQGEQFF. The chain couples TRBV5-6 to TRBJ2-1, with D possibly TRBD1 on 5 matching bases. The V end lost 4 bases, the J end lost 9 bases, and 23 bases lay between the germline ends. The germline gives CDR1 SGHDT, CDR2 YYEEEE. The CDR3 is made up of 16 amino acids.

The rearrangement uses TRBV19 and TRBJ2-6, with 7 bases matching TRBD1. The CDR3 runs 19 residues. The junction had 15 bases not matched to a gene; V was cut back by 7 bases and J by 0 bases. The germline V gene has CDR1 LNHDA and CDR2 SQIVND (reference sequence). The CDR3 DNA sequence: TGTGCCAGTACCCCCGGAACAGGGGCGGCTAGCTCTGGGGCCAACGTCCTGACTTTC. This gives the protein CASTPGTGAASSGANVLTF.

This clone was seen a single time. The gene calls are TRBV27 and TRBJ2-1, with 8 bases aligning to TRBD1. Germline V gene lookup returns CDR1 MNHEY and CDR2 SMNVEV (reference sequence). This CDR3 is 15 amino acids long. Trimming at V came to 5 bases and at J to 2 bases, leaving 5 bases not matched to a gene. The CDR3 sequence: CASSVDRGPYNEQFF. For the CDR3, the DNA is TGTGCCAGCAGTGTTGACAGGGGTCCCTACAATGAGCAGTTCTTC.

This clone was detected once. The chain recombines TRBV15 with TRBJ1-6, with 11 bases identical to TRBD1. Germline CDR1 LNHNV, CDR2 YYDKDF (reference sequence). This CDR3 is 17 amino acids long. V shed 2 bases, J shed 8 bases, and the junction held 8 bases outside the gene matches. Here the CDR3 reads CATSRLGTGGRDSPLHF. Here the CDR3 DNA reads TGTGCCACCAGCAGACTTGGGACAGGGGGTAGGGATTCACCCCTCCACTTT.

V is TRBV19 and J is TRBJ2-1, with 8 bases aligning to TRBD2. Per germline, CDR1 LNHDA and CDR2 SQIVND (reference sequence). With 6 bases clipped from V and 10 bases from J, the junction kept 8 bases outside the gene matches. The length of the CDR3 is 13 residues. CDR3 in amino acids: CASRKREGGEQFF. DNA of the CDR3: TGTGCCAGTAGAAAACGGGAGGGCGGGGAGCAGTTCTTC.

This rearrangement joins TRBV18 to TRBJ2-3; weak D call: TRBD1 (6 bases). Germline values: CDR1 KGHSH, CDR2 LQKENI. This CDR3 contains 17 residues. V gave up 6 bases and J gave up 1 base, with 20 bases separating them. The CDR3 loop is CASSPRTAASGTDTQYF. CDR3 nucleotide sequence: TGTGCCAGCTCCCCCCGGACAGCCGCTAGTGGCACAGATACGCAGTATTTT.

The chain couples TRBV7-8 to TRBJ2-1; D is uncertain. Trimming took 1 base from V and 2 from J, leaving 9 bases between them. Germline values: CDR1 SGHVS, CDR2 FQNEAQ. The CDR3 covers 15 residues. CDR3 sequence: CASSLEAQAYNEQFF. For the CDR3, the DNA is TGTGCCAGCAGCTTAGAGGCTCAGGCCTACAATGAGCAGTTCTTC.